The 27 T cell receptor beta chains below come from one sample, sequenced in a study of T cells in Graves' hyperthyroidism and ophthalmopathy. Amplified TCR beta CDR3 regions derived from RNA transcripts. The HTBI primer set served for first-round RT-PCR of the TCR CDR3. TCRdb processed the multiplex PCR reads anew with MiXCR; each CDR3 protein has one entry. There are 250,000 to 300,000 distinct CDR3 sequences in the sample; roughly 15% occur only once, and about an eighth lies in the top ten. The source material was blood. The receptor set was obtained from a woman between 40 and 55 years old with Graves' hyperthyroidism that later progressed to Graves' ophthalmopathy.

This clonotype showed up many times. The chain links TRBV15 to TRBJ2-2; 7 positions match TRBD1. Germline V gene data show CDR1 as LNHNV and CDR2 as YYDKDF (reference sequence). The CDR3 consists of 16 residues. J lost 6 bases, V lost 0 bases, and 7 bases had no gene match. The CDR3 reads CATSRDRDRVPGELFF. In nucleotides, the CDR3 is TGTGCCACCAGCAGAGACCGCGACAGGGTCCCCGGGGAGCTGTTTTTT.

The sample holds a few counts of this clonotype. The rearrangement links TRBV30 to TRBJ2-1; no clear D. This CDR3 spans 12 amino acids. Trimming shortened V by 0 bases and J by 5 bases, and 5 bases separated the two germline ends. Per germline, CDR1 GTSNPN and CDR2 SVGIG (reference sequence). CDR3 region: CAWSVRDNEQFF. CDR3 DNA sequence: TGTGCCTGGAGTGTACGGGACAATGAGCAGTTCTTC.

Many counts were recorded for this clonotype. CDR3 loop: CASSERSSTDTQYF. CDR3 nucleotides: TGTGCCAGCAGCGAAAGGTCTAGCACAGATACGCAGTATTTT. The gene calls are TRBV2 and TRBJ2-3; no reliable D call. Trimming took off 6 bases at V and 0 bases at J, with 10 bases between the two ends. In germline, CDR1 is SNHLY, CDR2 FYNNEI. This CDR3 has 14 residues.

This clonotype was seen many times. The chain has TRBV20-1 and TRBJ2-1; D ambiguous. Germline loops: CDR1 DFQATT, CDR2 SNEGSKA (reference sequence). The CDR3 extends over 17 amino acids. V shed 1 base and J shed 0 bases, with 16 bases lying between them. CDR3 in amino acids: CSARGWAGGASYNEQFF. The CDR3 nucleotides are TGCAGTGCTAGAGGATGGGCTGGCGGAGCCTCCTACAATGAGCAGTTCTTC.

This clonotype has ten or more counts. The chain has TRBV7-2 and TRBJ2-1, with 10 bases lining up with TRBD2. The J segment lost 3 bases and the V segment lost 3 bases, leaving 2 bases of the junction unmatched. Germline V lookup: CDR1 SGHTA, CDR2 FQGNSA. This CDR3 has 15 amino acids. This CDR3 is CASSFLAGVYNEQFF. CDR3 DNA: TGTGCCAGCAGCTTCCTAGCGGGAGTCTACAATGAGCAGTTCTTC.

The chain couples TRBV28 to TRBJ2-1; 11 positions match TRBD2. J lost 10 bases, V lost 4 bases, and 9 bases had no gene match. The CDR3 consists of 15 residues. CDR1 and CDR2 (germline): MDHEN, SYDVKM. CDR3 loop: CASSSTLAGGPEQFF. As DNA, the CDR3 is TGTGCCAGCAGTTCAACATTAGCGGGAGGGCCAGAGCAGTTCTTC.

This clonotype was recorded many times. Its ends do not fully match the called genes, so a read error is possible. V gene TRBV2 combines with J gene TRBJ2-1; 10 bases fit TRBD1. The CDR3 extends over 15 amino acids. Germline V CDR1 and CDR2: SNHLY, FYNNEI. The CDR3 DNA reads TGTGCCAGCAGTGAATGGAGGGACAGGGGATTCGCGAGGCTCTTC. It codes for CASSEWRDRGFARLF.

Turning to this clonotype: A read error may be the cause here, since a much bigger clone is one base away. This chain uses TRBV28 with TRBJ2-5; D is perhaps TRBD1 (5 bases). This CDR3 has 14 amino acids. The germline V gene encodes CDR1 MDHEN and CDR2 SYDVKM. Trimming left V 2 bases short and J 9 bases short, with 16 bases between. This CDR3 is CASSLSPGLKSQYF. CDR3 bases: TGTGCCAGCAGTTTAAGTCCAGGGCTGAAGTCCCAGTACTTC.

The sample holds many counts of this clonotype. The chain is built from TRBV18 and TRBJ1-1; D is ambiguous. Germline CDR1 is KGHSH and CDR2 is LQKENI. The V end lost 1 base, the J end lost 0 bases, and 12 bases lay between the germline ends. This CDR3 has 16 residues. This CDR3 is CASSPLVKFMNTEAFF. CDR3 nucleotide sequence: TGTGCCAGCTCACCACTGGTAAAGTTTATGAACACTGAAGCTTTCTTT.

DNA for the CDR3: TGCGCCAGCAGCCAAGAAGGAGGGGCACCACCCTACGAGCAGTACTTC. Translated, it gives CASSQEGGAPPYEQYF. This sequence joins TRBV4-1 and TRBJ2-7; the D gene is possibly TRBD2 (6 bases). The CDR3 is 16 amino acids. V lost 0 bases to trimming and J lost 2 bases, with 14 bases between them. Per germline, CDR1 MGHRA and CDR2 YSYEKL.

The chain employs TRBV5-1 and TRBJ2-7; no firm D call. V was cut by 4 bases and J by 0 bases, with 5 bases left in between. CDR1 and CDR2 (germline): SGHRS, YFSETQ. There are 12 residues in the CDR3. CDR3 bases: TGCGCCAGCAGCATGAGCTCCTACGAGCAGTACTTC. It translates to CASSMSSYEQYF.

This chain joins TRBV6-5 and TRBJ1-3; D is undetermined. Between the trimmed V and J ends, which lost 2 bases and 2 bases, there was a span of 13 bases. The CDR3 extends over 16 amino acids. Germline V gene sequence: CDR1 MNHEY, CDR2 SVGAGI. CDR3 sequence (DNA): TGTGCCAGCAGTTACGGAGGACCGAGAACTGGAAACACCATATATTTT. Translating it yields CASSYGGPRTGNTIYF.

This clonotype was seen many times. This chain connects TRBV20-1 to TRBJ1-5; D gene ambiguous. The CDR3 runs to 14 residues. Trimming cost V 6 bases and J 4 bases, with 16 bases left between them. From germline, CDR1 is DFQATT and CDR2 SNEGSKA (reference sequence). The CDR3 sequence: CSATTDRPNQPQHF. Here the CDR3 DNA reads TGCAGTGCCACGACGGACCGCCCGAATCAGCCCCAGCATTTT.

This clonotype was recorded a few times. V and J are TRBV28 and TRBJ2-7; TRBD2 agrees at 7 bases. Germline V lookup: CDR1 MDHEN, CDR2 SYDVKM. The CDR3 covers 15 residues. Trimming removed 9 bases from V and 7 bases from J; junction bases left unmatched: 18. Here the CDR3 DNA reads TGTGCCAGTCTGACTCCGCTAGCGGCCAAGGGGGAGCAGTACTTC. It encodes CASLTPLAAKGEQYF.

Points on this clonotype: Being one base from a much bigger clone, this may be a read error. V gene TRBV7-9 combines with J gene TRBJ2-1, with no clear D. V was pared by 10 bases and J by 6 bases, with 22 bases between. The CDR3 loop spans 15 amino acids. The V gene's germline CDR1 is SEHNR and CDR2 FQNEAQ (reference sequence). The DNA of the CDR3 is TGTGCCACCGGTCCCCGGACGCTCTTCCGCAATGAGCAGTTCTTC. Translation gives CATGPRTLFRNEQFF.

This clonotype showed up many times. This CDR3 is CASRPAGTSGSNEQFF. CDR3 sequence (DNA): TGTGCCAGCAGACCAGCCGGGACTAGCGGGAGCAATGAGCAGTTCTTC. This chain uses TRBV6-1 with TRBJ2-1; the match to TRBD2 covers 14 bases. V lost 6 bases and J lost 6; bases outside the gene matches: 7. Germline V gene lookup returns CDR1 MNHNS and CDR2 SASEGT. The CDR3 extends over 16 amino acids.

The rearrangement links TRBV28 to TRBJ2-1, with TRBD2 identical over 11 bases. CDR3 length: 16 residues. Germline values: CDR1 MDHEN, CDR2 SYDVKM. The V and J ends lost 6 bases and 6 bases, in that order; junction bases with no gene match: 10. The CDR3 is CASSGPGTSGGNEQFF. For the CDR3, the DNA is TGTGCCAGCAGCGGCCCCGGGACTAGCGGCGGCAATGAGCAGTTCTTC.

This clonotype was detected many times. V gene TRBV7-8 combines with J gene TRBJ1-6; a possible D gene is TRBD1 (5 bases). The CDR3 has 15 amino acids. Per the germline V gene, CDR1 is SGHVS and CDR2 is FQNEAQ. V dropped 4 bases and J dropped 5 bases, with 12 bases sitting between them. CDR3 nucleotide sequence: TGTGCCAGCAGCTACCGGGACGGCGATAATTCACCCCTCCACTTT. It specifies CASSYRDGDNSPLHF.

Ten or more counts support this clonotype. The chain couples TRBV5-1 to TRBJ2-3; 9 bases agree with TRBD1. The germline CDR1 and CDR2 sequences are SGHRS and YFSETQ. The CDR3 length is 14 residues. Unmatched junction bases numbered 6, after V lost 7 bases and J lost 3 bases. CDR3 sequence reads: CASEETGGTDTQYF. The CDR3 DNA follows: TGCGCCAGCGAGGAGACAGGGGGTACAGATACGCAGTATTTT.

This clonotype was found many times. J is TRBJ2-2 and V is TRBV12-3 or TRBV12-4, with a possible D match to TRBD1 (6 bases). The CDR3 runs 15 residues. V lost 3 bases and J 5 bases, leaving 13 bases between the germline ends. The CDR3 here is CASSFLSRGTGELFF. CDR3 DNA: TGTGCCAGCAGTTTCCTATCCAGGGGAACCGGGGAGCTGTTTTTT.

Worth noting for this clonotype: A single base separates this from a much larger clone, so it may be a read error. The chain has TRBV30 and TRBJ1-5; TRBD1 matches 8 bases. V shed 0 bases, J shed 8 bases, and the junction held 9 bases outside the gene matches. The CDR3 has 15 amino acids. The germline V gene has CDR1 GTSNPN and CDR2 SVGIG (reference sequence). The CDR3 protein is CAWSVGRGRLEPQHF. CDR3 nucleotide sequence: TGTGCCTGGAGTGTAGGCAGGGGGCGTCTGGAGCCCCAGCATTTT.

This clonotype appeared many times. The J gene is TRBJ2-1, the V gene TRBV11-2; tentative D call: TRBD2 (7 bases). Germline V gene sequence: CDR1 SGHAT, CDR2 FQNNGV. This CDR3 has 16 residues. The V and J ends lost 6 bases and 0 bases respectively, with 15 bases between them. CDR3 coding DNA: TGTGCCAGCAGGGGTGTCCGGGGGGCCTCCTACAATGAGCAGTTCTTC. Encoded protein: CASRGVRGASYNEQFF.

This clonotype was detected many times. Written as DNA, the CDR3 is TGTGCCTGGATTGCCGGGACAGGGGAGGGCTATGGCTACACCTTC. This translates into CAWIAGTGEGYGYTF. The chain has TRBV30 and TRBJ1-2; TRBD1 matches at 10 bases. V trimming: 4 bases; J trimming: 4 bases; junction bases outside the gene matches: 9. The CDR3 length is 15 residues. From germline, CDR1 is GTSNPN and CDR2 SVGIG (reference sequence).

The chain carries TRBV6-1 and TRBJ2-1; 14 nucleotides agree with TRBD2. The CDR3 contains 20 residues. With 6 bases clipped from V and 4 bases from J, the junction kept 17 bases outside the gene matches. The germline V gene has CDR1 MNHNS and CDR2 SASEGT. The CDR3 reads CASRVKAGTSGSRRYNEQFF. The CDR3 DNA sequence: TGTGCCAGCAGAGTGAAGGCCGGGACTAGCGGGAGTCGCCGTTACAATGAGCAGTTCTTC.

At least ten counts were recorded for this clonotype. The rearrangement joins TRBV27 to TRBJ1-6, with 9 positions matching TRBD1. Per the germline V gene, CDR1 is MNHEY and CDR2 is SMNVEV (reference sequence). CDR3 length: 14 residues. V was pared by 3 bases and J by 11 bases, with 5 bases of the junction left unmatched. The CDR3: CASSLGQGGTPLHF. The CDR3 coding sequence is TGTGCCAGCAGTTTGGGACAGGGAGGGACACCCCTCCACTTT.

This clonotype has ten or more counts. The chain combines TRBV2 with TRBJ1-1; no definite D call. This CDR3 spans 13 amino acids. Trimming took off 6 bases at V and 1 base at J, with 9 bases between the two ends. From germline, CDR1 is SNHLY and CDR2 FYNNEI. The CDR3 DNA sequence: TGTGCCAGCAGCCCCCACGAGAACACTGAAGCTTTCTTT. Residues: CASSPHENTEAFF.

The gene calls are TRBV28 and TRBJ1-4, with 10 bases identical to TRBD1. The CDR3 is 18 amino acids. Per the germline V gene, CDR1 is MDHEN and CDR2 is SYDVKM. The V segment lost 5 bases and the J segment 0 bases; nucleotides outside the gene matches: 9. The CDR3 region is CASSIFRDRGATNEKLFF. CDR3 DNA: TGTGCCAGCAGTATATTCCGGGACAGGGGTGCAACTAATGAAAAACTGTTTTTT.